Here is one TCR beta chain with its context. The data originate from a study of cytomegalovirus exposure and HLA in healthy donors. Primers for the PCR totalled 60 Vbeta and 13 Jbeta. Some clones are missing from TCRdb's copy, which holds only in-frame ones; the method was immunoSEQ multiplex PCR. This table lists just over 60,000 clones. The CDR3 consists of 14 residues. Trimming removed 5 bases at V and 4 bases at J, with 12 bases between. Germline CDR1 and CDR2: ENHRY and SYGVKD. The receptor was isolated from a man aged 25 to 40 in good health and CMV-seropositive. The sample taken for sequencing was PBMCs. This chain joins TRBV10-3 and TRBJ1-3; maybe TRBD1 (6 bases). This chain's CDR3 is CAISLRGSGNTIYF. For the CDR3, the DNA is TGTGCCATCAGTTTAAGGGGGTCCGGAAACACCATATATTTT.